This T cell receptor beta chain emerged from a study of blood T cells in healthy people across ages. The V end lost 5 bases, the J end lost 4 bases, and 13 bases lay between the germline ends. Germline loops: CDR1 LGHDT, CDR2 YNNKEL (reference sequence). The CDR3 is 14 residues long. Next came a second PCR, run for roughly 6 to 11 cycles, which used a sample-barcoded 5' primer along with a J-beta primer mix. TCRdb itself ran the 5' RACE reads through MiXCR, one entry per CDR3 protein. There are about a million distinct CDR3 sequences in the sample; about 51% occur only once, and 20% to 25% lies in the top ten.

The TCR comes from an older woman in good health. The sample comprised blood. This rearrangement joins TRBV3-1 to TRBJ2-3; tentative D call: TRBD2 (6 bases). For the CDR3, the DNA is TGTGCCAGCAGCAAGACTAGTACCGCAGATACGCAGTATTTT. Amino acid sequence: CASSKTSTADTQYF.